This is a list of T cell receptor beta chains from one sample in a study of Ad26.COV2.S vaccination and SARS-CoV-2 variants. This table comes from immunoSEQ multiplex PCR, and its TCRdb copy is limited to in-frame clones, with some not included. The repertoire holds hundreds of thousands of clones, 86% seen once, with approximately 11% in the top ten. The source was peripheral blood, collected in a trial of Ad26.COV2.S vaccine versus placebo. These receptors were taken from a person between 18 and 65 years old who received the Ad26.COV2.S COVID-19 vaccine or a placebo. Each CDR3 is given with its conserved first and last residue. Each record gives: clone size, V gene, J gene, D gene, CDR3 protein, CDR3 DNA. The D gene is left open where the match is weak. Part of the rows lack a size; the others show once, few, many or a class for expanded clones.

-	TRBV11-2	TRBJ2-2	-	CASSIRQARNTGELFF	TGTGCCAGCAGCATCCGACAGGCCCGGAACACCGGGGAGCTGTTTTTT
-	TRBV5-1	TRBJ2-7	TRBD1	CASSSDAGGYHEQYF	TGCGCCAGCAGCTCCGATGCAGGGGGTTACCACGAGCAGTACTTC
once	TRBV6-1	TRBJ2-1	-	CASSEGGAGYNEQFF	TGTGCCAGCAGTGAGGGGGGGGCAGGGTACAATGAGCAGTTCTTC
-	TRBV20-1	TRBJ2-7	TRBD1	CSASPRDRGIYEQYF	TGCAGTGCTAGTCCGCGGGACAGGGGTATCTACGAGCAGTACTTC
-	TRBV27	TRBJ2-5	-	CASSFGFAGSTQYF	TGTGCCAGCAGTTTCGGTTTTGCAGGGTCGACCCAGTACTTC
-	TRBV4-1	TRBJ2-5	-	CASTGGPEETQYF	TGCGCCAGCACCGGGGGGCCGGAGGAGACCCAGTACTTC
once	TRBV11-2	TRBJ2-7	-	CASSFLNEQYF	TGTGCCAGCAGCTTTTTGAACGAGCAGTACTTC
-	TRBV6-5	TRBJ2-7	-	CASSYSTRGEQYF	TGTGCCAGCAGTTACTCGACCCGAGGCGAGCAGTACTTC
-	TRBV18	TRBJ2-3	TRBD1	CASQDLTGAGQYF	TGTGCCAGCCAAGATTTAACAGGGGCTGGGCAGTATTTT
once	TRBV5-1	TRBJ1-5	TRBD1	CASSPGTGSQPQHF	TGCGCCAGCAGCCCCGGGACAGGGAGTCAGCCCCAGCATTTT
-	TRBV5-1	TRBJ2-2	TRBD1	CASNPRQGSDTGELFF	TGCGCCAGCAATCCTAGACAGGGTTCGGACACCGGGGAGCTGTTTTTT
-	TRBV6-5	TRBJ2-3	-	CASSYSPTYDTDTQYF	TGTGCCAGCAGTTACTCTCCAACTTACGACACAGATACGCAGTATTTT
few	TRBV3-1/TRBV3-2	TRBJ1-3	-	CASGTQGRSGNTIYF	TGTGCCAGCGGAACACAGGGACGCTCTGGAAACACCATATATTTT
-	TRBV10-3	TRBJ1-5	-	CAISESGGEIQPQHF	TGTGCCATCAGTGAGTCGGGAGGGGAGATACAGCCCCAGCATTTT
-	TRBV6-5	TRBJ1-1	-	CASSYTTIGNTEAFF	TGTGCCAGCAGTTACACGACAATTGGGAACACTGAAGCTTTCTTT
-	TRBV3-1/TRBV3-2	TRBJ2-3	-	CASSQGGGAQYF	TGTGCCAGCAGCCAAGGAGGAGGGGCGCAGTATTTT
-	TRBV5-8	TRBJ2-1	-	CASSLALAGPYNEQFF	TGTGCCAGCAGCTTGGCCTTGGCAGGCCCTTACAATGAGCAGTTCTTC
-	TRBV7-8	TRBJ1-1	-	CASSLSVRAWNTEAFF	TGTGCCAGCAGCTTGAGTGTCCGTGCGTGGAACACTGAAGCTTTCTTT
-	TRBV4-3	TRBJ2-1	TRBD1	CASSQAWTGESRYNEQFF	TGCGCCAGCAGCCAAGCCTGGACAGGGGAAAGTCGCTACAATGAGCAGTTCTTC
few	TRBV12-3/TRBV12-4	TRBJ2-7	-	CASRSGGGEQYF	TGTGCCAGCCGATCAGGGGGAGGCGAGCAGTACTTC
-	TRBV19	TRBJ1-2	-	CASIDNEYGYTF	TGTGCCAGTATCGACAATGAATATGGCTACACCTTC
-	TRBV6-2/TRBV6-3	TRBJ2-1	TRBD1	CASSPPPGQGRNEQFF	TGTGCCAGCAGTCCCCCGCCCGGACAGGGACGCAATGAGCAGTTCTTC
once	TRBV28	TRBJ1-3	-	CASSPGTAGNTIYF	TGTGCCAGCAGCCCCGGGACGGCCGGAAACACCATATATTTT
-	TRBV13	TRBJ1-3	-	CASSLVALEGLESGNTIYF	TGTGCCAGCAGCTTAGTCGCCCTAGAAGGTCTCGAGTCTGGAAACACCATATATTTT
-	TRBV19	TRBJ1-5	TRBD1	CAPPQGSNQPQHF	TGTGCTCCACCACAGGGGTCCAATCAGCCCCAGCATTTT
-	TRBV18	TRBJ1-1	-	CASSPPGRLEAFF	TGTGCCAGCTCACCACCGGGAAGGTTGGAAGCTTTCTTT
-	TRBV18	TRBJ2-2	TRBD2	CASSLGLADTGELFF	TGTGCCAGCTCATTGGGACTAGCGGACACCGGGGAGCTGTTTTTT
-	TRBV12-3/TRBV12-4	TRBJ1-5	TRBD1	CASSYTGDQPQHF	TGTGCCAGCAGTTATACAGGGGATCAGCCCCAGCATTTT